The clone carrying this T cell receptor beta chain was picked up many times. No antigen is known for it. Trimming took 4 bases from V and 3 from J, leaving 9 bases between them. Per the germline V gene, CDR1 is KGHDR and CDR2 is SFDVKD. The CDR3 sequence is 13 residues long. This sample is drawn from a study of blood T cells in healthy people across ages. Whole-study results and caveats: Fewer expanded clones and more diversity marked long-lived versus aged donors.

For the second PCR, which ran for roughly 6 to 12 cycles, a sample-barcoded 5' primer and a J-beta primer mix were used. The authors tagged each cDNA molecule using a template-switch adaptor with 12 random nucleotides. TCRdb re-analysed the 5' RACE reads in MiXCR, keeping a single row per CDR3 protein. The data show 850,000 to 950,000 distinct CDR3 sequences, 29% seen once. Total RNA, at least 5 micrograms per sample, came from PBMCs. This sequence joins TRBV24-1 and TRBJ2-7; D unresolved. Material for sequencing was blood. This sequence originates from a woman older than 75 in good health. In DNA, the CDR3 is TGTGCCACCAGTGACCGAATGAACTACGAGCAGTACTTC. Its translation: CATSDRMNYEQYF.